The 14 T cell receptor beta chains below were found in one sample sequenced in a study of OX40 agonist ivuxolimab in advanced cancers. Clones were read by immunoSEQ multiplex PCR, and TCRdb kept only the in-frame ones, dropping some. Among some 78,000 clones, 92% were seen once, and the ten largest hold under 3.5%. Sample: CD4+ or CD8+ T cells sorted from blood, taken in a trial of the OX40 agonist ivuxolimab. Every receptor here comes from an adult with an advanced solid tumor such as melanoma, head and neck, liver or kidney cancer.

V gene TRBV7-9 combines with J gene TRBJ1-3, with 9 bases that match TRBD1. The V segment lost 5 bases and the J segment 5 bases; nucleotides outside the gene matches: 7. Germline CDR1 reads SEHNR; CDR2 reads FQNEAQ (reference sequence). The CDR3 runs to 15 residues. As DNA, the CDR3 is TGTGCCAGCAGCCACCAAGGACAGGGGAGAAACACCATATATTTT. This translates into CASSHQGQGRNTIYF. Drawing the rest from reference TRBV7-9 and TRBJ1-3, the complete variable domain is DTGVSQNPRHKITKRGQNVTFRCDPISEHNRLYWYRQTLGQGPEFLTYFQNEAQLEKSRLLSDRFSAERPKGSFSTLEIQRTEQGDSAMYLCASSHQGQGRNTIYFGEGSWLTVV.

The chain couples TRBV5-8 to TRBJ1-2, with D maybe TRBD1 (5 bases). Germline CDR1 is SGHTS and CDR2 is YDEGEE. The CDR3 has 15 residues. V was shortened by 0 bases and J by 4 bases, with 13 bases between the two germline ends. CDR3 protein: CASSLGAIQVYGYTF. As DNA, the CDR3 is TGTGCCAGCAGCTTGGGGGCCATACAGGTCTATGGCTACACCTTC.

V and J are TRBV9 and TRBJ2-2; tentatively, D is TRBD2 (6 bases). The V end lost 4 bases, the J end lost 5 bases, and 15 bases lay between the germline ends. The CDR3 is 15 residues long. Germline V gene sequence: CDR1 SGDLS, CDR2 YYNGEE. CDR3 sequence reads: CASSSEGGDTGELFF. CDR3 in DNA: TGTGCCAGCAGCTCAGAGGGCGGGGATACCGGGGAGCTGTTTTTT.

This clone appeared a few times. The chain recombines TRBV28 with TRBJ1-5; D perhaps matches TRBD1 (5 bases). The germline CDR1 and CDR2 sequences are MDHEN and SYDVKM. The CDR3 has 14 residues. Trimming removed 7 bases from V and 2 bases from J, with 12 bases in between. The CDR3 nucleotides read TGTGCCAGCATCCCAGGGCACCGCAATCAGCCCCAGCATTTT. It specifies CASIPGHRNQPQHF.

The CDR3 protein is CASSLVGRGGQETQYF. CDR3 in DNA: TGTGCCAGCAGCTTAGTGGGCAGGGGGGGCCAAGAGACCCAGTACTTC. The chain carries TRBV7-2 and TRBJ2-5; D is perhaps TRBD1 or TRBD2 (7 bases each). The length of the CDR3 is 16 residues. The germline V and J ends were trimmed by 1 base and 1 base, with 13 bases remaining between them. Germline CDR1 and CDR2: SGHTA and FQGNSA.

V is TRBV4-1 and J is TRBJ1-1, with D unclear. V lost 3 bases to trimming and J lost 1 base, with 21 bases between them. This CDR3 spans 18 amino acids. Germline V lookup: CDR1 MGHRA, CDR2 YSYEKL. For the CDR3, the DNA is TGCGCCAGCAGCCATTCTGCGGAGGGCGGTGTTAAGAACACTGAAGCTTTCTTT. This gives the protein CASSHSAEGGVKNTEAFF.

The rearrangement joins TRBV14 to TRBJ2-3, with TRBD2 matching 8 bases. The germline V gene encodes CDR1 SGHDN and CDR2 FVKESK. V gave up 4 bases and J gave up 3 bases; unmatched junction bases: 9. This CDR3 spans 16 amino acids. CDR3 DNA: TGTGCCAGCAGCCGACCGGGACTAGGGGCTACAGATACGCAGTATTTT. This translates into CASSRPGLGATDTQYF.

This chain uses TRBV28 with TRBJ1-5, with a weak D call TRBD1 (5 bases). V was cut by 3 bases and J by 16 bases, with 13 bases left in between. This CDR3 contains 11 residues. The germline gives CDR1 MDHEN, CDR2 SYDVKM. Written as DNA, the CDR3 is TGTGCCAGCAGTTTCGGCAGGGAATCCCATTTT. Amino acid sequence: CASSFGRESHF.

The rearrangement uses TRBV19 and TRBJ1-1; possibly TRBD1 for D (5 bases). Germline V CDR1 and CDR2: LNHDA, SQIVND (reference sequence). The CDR3 loop spans 15 amino acids. V lost 9 bases and J lost 2, with 19 bases in between. Here the CDR3 DNA reads TGTGCCAGCAAAACGGGACCGGGGATTAACACTGAAGCTTTCTTT. It codes for CASKTGPGINTEAFF.

CDR3 DNA sequence: TGTGCCAGCAGTGAGATCTTGGCCAGCCCAGCTTTTGCTTATGGCTACACCTTC. It specifies CASSEILASPAFAYGYTF. The rearrangement uses TRBV6-1 and TRBJ1-2, with D hard to call. Germline V gives CDR1 MNHNS, CDR2 SASEGT. The CDR3 sequence is 18 residues long. V gave up 3 bases and J gave up 5 bases, with 25 bases separating them.

The chain is built from TRBV5-1 and TRBJ2-7; unclear D gene. V lost 2 bases and J lost 2, with 8 bases in between. This CDR3 is 13 amino acids long. CDR1 SGHRS and CDR2 YFSETQ come from the germline V gene. The CDR3 DNA reads as TGCGCCAGCAGCTTAGGCACAACCTACGAGCAGTACTTC. Its translation: CASSLGTTYEQYF.

This chain joins TRBV29-1 and TRBJ2-7; no definite D call. The CDR3 loop spans 13 amino acids. V dropped 7 bases and J dropped 1 base, with 14 bases sitting between them. CDR1 is SQVTM, CDR2 ANQGSEA, per germline. Written as DNA, the CDR3 is TGCAGCGCTCTTCAGTCACATTCCTACGAGCAGTACTTC. It specifies CSALQSHSYEQYF.

The gene calls are TRBV10-3 and TRBJ2-2, with 11 bases lining up with TRBD2. This CDR3 is built from 20 residues. In germline, CDR1 is ENHRY, CDR2 SYGVKD. V gave up 4 bases and J gave up 6 bases; unmatched junction bases: 19. CDR3 sequence (DNA): TGTGCCATCAGTGCCACCGGCCGGGACACCGGACTAGCGGGTGCCGGGGAGCTGTTTTTT. Residues: CAISATGRDTGLAGAGELFF.

The chain links TRBV11-3 to TRBJ2-7, with D perhaps matching TRBD1 or TRBD2 (5 bases each). The germline CDR1 and CDR2 sequences are SGHNT and YENEEA. V was trimmed by 5 bases and J by 5 bases, leaving 10 bases between them. CDR3 length: 12 amino acids. CDR3 loop: CASSQGAHEQYF. In DNA, the CDR3 is TGTGCCAGCAGCCAGGGAGCGCACGAGCAGTACTTC.